Listed below are T cell receptor beta chains from one sample, sequenced in a study of PD-L1 blockade in urothelial cancer. The assay was immunoSEQ multiplex PCR, and TCRdb's table has in-frame clones only and misses some. The sample lists 70,000 to 75,000 clones, under 90% occurring once. Specimen: PBMCs, collected around atezolizumab (anti-PD-L1) treatment. Receptors were obtained from a man between 65 and 80 years old with urothelial cancer. CDR3s include the opening cysteine and the closing phenylalanine or tryptophan. A D gene is named only where the DNA matches it firmly. Clone size is stated in some rows and not others, as once, few, many or a class when expanded.

cdr3_nt	cdr3_aa	clone_size	d_call	v_call	j_call
TGTGCCTGGGAAATGGGGCTCCCGGGAAACACCATATATTTT	CAWEMGLPGNTIYF	once	.	TRBV30	TRBJ1-3
TGTGCCACCCTGCGGGACAGGGGTTACAATGAGCAGTTCTTC	CATLRDRGYNEQFF	few	TRBD1	TRBV18	TRBJ2-1
TGTGCCAGCAGCTTATTCACTCACTACGAGCAGTACTTC	CASSLFTHYEQYF	.	.	TRBV11-3	TRBJ2-7
TGCGCCAGCAGCTTGACTTTGGACAGCCCTGGGGGCTACACCTTC	CASSLTLDSPGGYTF	.	.	TRBV5-1	TRBJ1-2
TGTGCCAGCAGAAGAGGACTAGTTGGTGAGACCCAGTACTTC	CASRRGLVGETQYF	.	TRBD2	TRBV6-5	TRBJ2-5
TGCGCCAGCAGCTTGGGCAGGGGTGAAAAACTGTTTTTT	CASSLGRGEKLFF	.	.	TRBV5-1	TRBJ1-4
TGTGCCAGCAGTGACTCGCGGTTAGGGGGCAAAAACATTCAGTACTTC	CASSDSRLGGKNIQYF	.	.	TRBV6-4	TRBJ2-4
TGTGCCAGCAGCGTATCACTAGCGGGAGGGCCAGGGGAGACCCAGTACTTC	CASSVSLAGGPGETQYF	.	TRBD2	TRBV9	TRBJ2-5
TGCAGTGCGCCGACAGGGGTACAGCAGTACTTC	CSAPTGVQQYF	.	TRBD1	TRBV20-1	TRBJ2-7
TGTGCCAGCAGGGCAGGACAGGCTAGCAATCAGCCCCAGCATTTT	CASRAGQASNQPQHF	.	TRBD1	TRBV6-5	TRBJ1-5
TGCGCCAGCAGCTTGAAGCGGGCGCCGAACACCGGGGAGCTGTTTTTT	CASSLKRAPNTGELFF	.	.	TRBV5-1	TRBJ2-2
TGCGCCAGCAGCCCAGGGGGCGGCACAGATACGCAGTATTTT	CASSPGGGTDTQYF	.	TRBD1	TRBV5-1	TRBJ2-3
TGTGCCGTCAAGTGGGCTAGCGGGAGAAATGAGCAGTTCTTC	CAVKWASGRNEQFF	.	TRBD2	TRBV6-1	TRBJ2-1
TGTGCCAGCAGTCTCACCGGGACAGGGAGCGGGAGCAATCAGCCCCAGCATTTT	CASSLTGTGSGSNQPQHF	once	TRBD1	TRBV2	TRBJ1-5
TGCGCCAGCAGCTTGAACAACCGGGTTATAGAGACCCAGTACTTC	CASSLNNRVIETQYF	.	.	TRBV5-1	TRBJ2-5
TGTGCCAGCAGCAAGACTAGCGGGACATACAATGAGCAGTTCTTC	CASSKTSGTYNEQFF	.	TRBD2	TRBV9	TRBJ2-1
TGTGCCAGTAGTTTCCGACAGGGGGTGAGTAATCAGCCCCAGCATTTT	CASSFRQGVSNQPQHF	.	TRBD1	TRBV19	TRBJ1-5
TGTGCCAGCAGCCTCCGACTAGCATCGGCCGGGGAGCTGTTTTTT	CASSLRLASAGELFF	.	TRBD2	TRBV7-2	TRBJ2-2
TGTGCCAGCAGCTCGAGTGGCAGGGATGAAGCTTTCTTT	CASSSSGRDEAFF	.	.	TRBV7-9	TRBJ1-1
TGTGCCACGTCCAGGACAGGGGGGCCCAAAGAGACCCAGTACTTC	CATSRTGGPKETQYF	.	TRBD1	TRBV2	TRBJ2-5
TGTGCCAGCAGGACACCCAACCAAGAGACCCAGTACTTC	CASRTPNQETQYF	.	.	TRBV5-4	TRBJ2-5
TGTGCCAGCAGTTCAGAGGCAGGGGGGTCTAAAAACATTCAGTACTTC	CASSSEAGGSKNIQYF	.	.	TRBV28	TRBJ2-4
TGCGCCAGCAGATTAGCGGGGCCTGGGTATACGCAGTATTTT	CASRLAGPGYTQYF	.	TRBD2	TRBV5-1	TRBJ2-3
TGCGCCAGCAGCCCTAGGACTAGCGGGAGCTACAATGAGCAGTTCTTC	CASSPRTSGSYNEQFF	.	TRBD2	TRBV5-1	TRBJ2-1
TGTGCCAGCAGCTTTCCCCAGGGCTATACGCAGTATTTT	CASSFPQGYTQYF	.	.	TRBV5-5	TRBJ2-3
TGTGCCAGCAGACAGGGAGATACGCAGTATTTT	CASRQGDTQYF	.	.	TRBV2	TRBJ2-3
TGTGCCAGCAGCTTAGGACAGCAGGACTATGGCTACACCTTC	CASSLGQQDYGYTF	.	.	TRBV7-3	TRBJ1-2
TGTGCCAGCAGCCTCGAGGGGGGGCATGAAGCTTTCTTT	CASSLEGGHEAFF	.	.	TRBV6-4	TRBJ1-1
TGTGCCAGCAACACCGGGACAGCCTATGGCTACACCTTC	CASNTGTAYGYTF	few	TRBD1	TRBV28	TRBJ1-2
TGTGCCAGCAGTCCCGCCACAGGGGCCCTTGAAAAACTGTTTTTT	CASSPATGALEKLFF	.	TRBD1	TRBV27	TRBJ1-4
TGCGCCAGCCGACTAGCGGGAGGGCCTGCTGGTTGGGAGCAGTACTTC	CASRLAGGPAGWEQYF	.	TRBD2	TRBV10-1	TRBJ2-7
TGTGCCAGCAGCCTGGACAGGGTTAGGGAGACCCAGTACTTC	CASSLDRVRETQYF	.	TRBD1	TRBV7-2	TRBJ2-5
TGCGCCAGCAGCCAAGCGGGAGGAGGGTACAATGAGCAGTTCTTC	CASSQAGGGYNEQFF	.	TRBD2	TRBV4-1	TRBJ2-1
TGTGCCAGCAGCTTAAAATTTGGGCTTAACGGGGGACAGCCCCAGCATTTT	CASSLKFGLNGGQPQHF	.	.	TRBV7-3	TRBJ1-5
TGCGCCAGCAGCCAAGAAGGGGTTCGGGAGGCCTATGGCTACACCTTC	CASSQEGVREAYGYTF	.	.	TRBV4-1	TRBJ1-2
TGCGCCAGCAGTGATGCGGTTAGCGGGAGGGGTACGCAGTATTTT	CASSDAVSGRGTQYF	.	TRBD2	TRBV10-2	TRBJ2-3
TGTGCCAGCAGCGTAGGTCCGGGAGCGGGCACCGGGGAGCTGTTTTTT	CASSVGPGAGTGELFF	.	.	TRBV9	TRBJ2-2
TGCGCCAGCAGCTTGGAGACAGGGTCCTACAATGAGCAGTTCTTC	CASSLETGSYNEQFF	.	TRBD1	TRBV5-1	TRBJ2-1
TGTGCCAGCAGTTGGGGACAGGGGGTCGAGCAGTTCTTC	CASSWGQGVEQFF	.	TRBD1	TRBV28	TRBJ2-1
TGCGCCAGCAGCAACAGACAGGGGGCGACGAACACTGAAGCTTTCTTT	CASSNRQGATNTEAFF	.	TRBD1	TRBV5-1	TRBJ1-1
TGTGCCAGCAGCTTAGAGAATTTCGGACTACAATCAGATACGCAGTATTTT	CASSLENFGLQSDTQYF	few	.	TRBV11-2	TRBJ2-3
TGTGCCAGCAGTTTCAGAGGACAGGGAGCTCAGCCCCAGCATTTT	CASSFRGQGAQPQHF	.	TRBD1	TRBV27	TRBJ1-5
TGTGCCAGCAGCGCTGTGGTAGCAGATACGCAGTATTTT	CASSAVVADTQYF	.	.	TRBV9	TRBJ2-3
TGTGCCAGCAGCCACCCCGGGACAGGGAAGAAGTCCTACAATGAGCAGTTCTTC	CASSHPGTGKKSYNEQFF	few	TRBD1	TRBV7-9	TRBJ2-1